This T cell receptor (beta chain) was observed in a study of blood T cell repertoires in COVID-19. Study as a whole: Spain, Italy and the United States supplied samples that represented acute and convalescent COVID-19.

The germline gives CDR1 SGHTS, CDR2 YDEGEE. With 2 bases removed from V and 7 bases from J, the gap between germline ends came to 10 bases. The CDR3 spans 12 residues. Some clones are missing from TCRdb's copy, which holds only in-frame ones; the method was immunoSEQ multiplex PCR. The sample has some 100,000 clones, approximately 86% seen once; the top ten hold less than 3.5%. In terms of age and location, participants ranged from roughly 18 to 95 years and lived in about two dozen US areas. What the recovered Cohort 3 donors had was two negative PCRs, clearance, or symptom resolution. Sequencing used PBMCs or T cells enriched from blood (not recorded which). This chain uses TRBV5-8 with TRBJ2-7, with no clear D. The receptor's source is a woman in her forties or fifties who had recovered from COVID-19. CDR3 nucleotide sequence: TGTGCCAGCAGCTTAGTTGAGAGGGAGCAGTACTTC. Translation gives CASSLVEREQYF.